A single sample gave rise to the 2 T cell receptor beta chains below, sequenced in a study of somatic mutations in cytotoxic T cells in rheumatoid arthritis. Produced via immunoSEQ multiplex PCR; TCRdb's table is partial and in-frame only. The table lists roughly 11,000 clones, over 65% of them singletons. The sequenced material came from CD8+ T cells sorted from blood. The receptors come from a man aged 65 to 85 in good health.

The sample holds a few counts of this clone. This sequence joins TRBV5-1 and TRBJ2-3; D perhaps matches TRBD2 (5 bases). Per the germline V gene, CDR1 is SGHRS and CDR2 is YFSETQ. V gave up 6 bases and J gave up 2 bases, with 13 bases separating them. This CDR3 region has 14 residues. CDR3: CASTPLVYTDTQYF. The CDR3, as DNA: TGCGCCAGCACTCCACTAGTTTACACAGATACGCAGTATTTT.

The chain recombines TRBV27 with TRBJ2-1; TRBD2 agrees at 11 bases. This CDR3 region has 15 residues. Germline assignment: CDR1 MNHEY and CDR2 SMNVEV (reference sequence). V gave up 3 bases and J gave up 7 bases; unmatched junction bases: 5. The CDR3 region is CASSFGTSGRNEQFF. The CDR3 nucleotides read TGTGCCAGCAGTTTCGGTACTAGCGGGAGAAATGAGCAGTTCTTC.